Following are 20 T cell receptor beta chains from one sample sequenced in a study of response to subunit inactivated influenza vaccine. A single record per CDR3 protein comes from TCRdb applying MiXCR to the RT-PCR reads. The sample shows about 830,000 distinct CDR3 sequences, roughly 18% of them seen only once. Here the sequenced sample was PBMCs from blood, taken 4 to 6 days after vaccination. Receptor source: a man aged 45-65 years who received an inactivated influenza vaccine.

On this clonotype: At one boundary the junction diverges from the germline segment, which might be a read error. This chain uses TRBV3-1 with TRBJ1-1; 10 positions match TRBD1. The CDR3 consists of 15 residues. Germline V CDR1 and CDR2: LGHDT, YNNKEL (reference sequence). CDR3 residues: CASSRTTGTGVWRIF. CDR3 in DNA: TGTGCCAGCAGTCGCACCACCGGGACAGGGGTTTGGAGAATCTTT.

This clonotype was seen only a few times. The chain carries TRBV5-6 and TRBJ2-7; 7 positions agree with TRBD1. V dropped 3 bases and J dropped 0; count of bases not matched to a gene: 12. Germline assignment: CDR1 SGHDT and CDR2 YYEEEE. The CDR3 is 17 amino acids. CDR3 sequence: CASSSRDRILTSYEQYF. The CDR3 DNA is TGTGCCAGCAGCTCCCGGGACAGAATTTTAACCTCCTACGAGCAGTACTTC.

This clonotype was observed a few times. This sequence joins TRBV5-4 and TRBJ2-5; 11 bases agree with TRBD2. The CDR3 totals 16 residues. Germline loops: CDR1 SGHNT, CDR2 YYREEE (reference sequence). With V trimmed by 4 bases and J by 5 bases, 10 bases remained unmatched. The CDR3 DNA follows: TGTGCCAGCAGCGGGGGGCTAGCGGGGGGCCGTGAGACCCAGTACTTC. It encodes CASSGGLAGGRETQYF.

This clonotype has more than one count but fewer than ten. The V and J genes are TRBV4-1 and TRBJ2-1; no clear D gene. The CDR3 has 16 residues. V gave up 1 base and J gave up 4 bases, with 14 bases separating them. Germline loops: CDR1 MGHRA, CDR2 YSYEKL. CDR3 sequence (DNA): TGCGCCAGCAGCCAAGGACCCTCTAGTGGGTACAATGAGCAGTTCTTC. It codes for CASSQGPSSGYNEQFF.

V gene TRBV20-1 combines with J gene TRBJ2-7; TRBD2 matches 10 bases. V was pared by 3 bases and J by 6 bases, with 8 bases of the junction left unmatched. Germline-derived CDR1 and CDR2 are DFQATT and SNEGSKA (reference sequence). The CDR3 covers 14 residues. The CDR3, as DNA: TGCAGTGCTAGTAAGGCTAGCGGGAGTTCCGAGCAGTACTTC. It encodes CSASKASGSSEQYF.

The J gene is TRBJ2-4, the V gene TRBV5-6, with a weak D call TRBD2 (6 bases). V was trimmed by 5 bases and J by 5 bases, leaving 17 bases between them. The CDR3 length is 15 residues. The germline V gene encodes CDR1 SGHDT and CDR2 YYEEEE. In DNA form, the CDR3 reads TGTGCCAGCAGGGGAGGCACTCCACCTCAAAACATTCAGTACTTC. Amino acids: CASRGGTPPQNIQYF. The full variable domain, in which reference TRBV5-6 and TRBJ2-4 provide the parts outside the CDR3, is DAGVTQSPTHLIKTRGQQVTLRCSPKSGHDTVSWYQQALGQGPQFIFQYYEEEERQRGNFPDRFSGHQFPNYSSELNVNALLLGDSALYLCASRGGTPPQNIQYFGAGTRLSVL.

Ten or more counts support this clonotype. V and J are TRBV24-1 and TRBJ2-7; D not resolved. The CDR3 contains 12 residues. V was shortened by 3 bases and J by 7 bases, with 9 bases between the two germline ends. CDR1 and CDR2 from the germline V gene are KGHDR and SFDVKD. The CDR3: CATSDAEREQYF. The CDR3 DNA reads TGTGCCACCAGTGATGCCGAGAGGGAGCAGTACTTC.

The chain employs TRBV5-5 and TRBJ2-6, with D possibly being TRBD2 (5 bases). Deletions cut 0 bases from V and 0 bases from J, with 10 bases between. The germline gives CDR1 SGHKS, CDR2 YYEKEE (reference sequence). This CDR3 has 17 amino acids. In nucleotides, the CDR3 is TGTGCCAGCAGCTTGGCCACGGGGAACTCTGGGGCCAACGTCCTGACTTTC. It encodes CASSLATGNSGANVLTF.

As DNA, the CDR3 is TGTGCCAGCAGCTTAGGGGTAGCGGTCGAGCAGTACTTC. The encoded protein is CASSLGVAVEQYF. The rearrangement joins TRBV7-2 to TRBJ2-7, with D maybe TRBD2 (6 bases). This CDR3 is built from 13 residues. Per germline, CDR1 SGHTA and CDR2 FQGNSA. Trimming pared 1 base from V and 6 bases from J, leaving 10 bases between.

V and J are TRBV25-1 and TRBJ2-1, with TRBD2 identical over 7 bases. CDR1 and CDR2 from the germline V gene are MGHDK and SYGVNS. Trimming took 3 bases from V and 6 from J; bases not matched to a gene: 14. This CDR3 contains 17 residues. Here the CDR3 reads CASSDPGRAGPSNEQFF. The CDR3 coding sequence is TGTGCCAGCAGTGATCCAGGGAGGGCGGGGCCCTCCAATGAGCAGTTCTTC.

The chain links TRBV7-2 to TRBJ1-1; 8 bases map to TRBD1. The CDR3 is made up of 14 amino acids. V trimming: 5 bases; J trimming: 5 bases; junction bases outside the gene matches: 7. The germline V gene has CDR1 SGHTA and CDR2 FQGNSA. The CDR3 DNA reads TGTGCCAGCAGCCCGAACAGGGGGGAAACTGAAGCTTTCTTT. It yields the protein CASSPNRGETEAFF.

This clonotype was counted a few times. The chain employs TRBV28 and TRBJ2-7; TRBD1 might be the D (6 bases). From germline, CDR1 is MDHEN and CDR2 SYDVKM. V lost 1 base and J 0 bases, leaving 10 bases between the germline ends. The CDR3 consists of 15 residues. CDR3 residues: CASSLLDSFSYEQYF. As DNA, the CDR3 is TGTGCCAGCAGTTTATTGGACAGTTTCTCCTACGAGCAGTACTTC.

In the case of this clonotype: A read error is likely, as this CDR3 ends without the conserved phenylalanine or tryptophan. The chain has TRBV7-9 and TRBJ2-5; D unclear. The V end was cut by 4 bases, the J end by 3 bases, with 21 bases between. The germline gives CDR1 SEHNR, CDR2 FQNEAQ (reference sequence). The CDR3 length is 17 residues. Here the CDR3 reads CASSYPLTVGGEETQYL. Here the CDR3 DNA reads TGTGCCAGCAGCTACCCCTTGACCGTCGGTGGTGAAGAGACCCAGTACCTC.

This chain uses TRBV27 with TRBJ2-7; possibly TRBD1 for D (5 bases). This CDR3 comprises 9 residues. Germline CDR1 and CDR2: MNHEY and SMNVEV (reference sequence). V shed 7 bases and J shed 11 bases, with 9 bases lying between them. CDR3 amino acids: CASKQVEYF. The CDR3 coding sequence is TGTGCCAGCAAACAGGTCGAGTACTTC.

This clonotype has just a few counts. V and J are TRBV9 and TRBJ1-1, with D possibly being TRBD1 (6 bases). The CDR3 runs to 12 residues. Per the germline V gene, CDR1 is SGDLS and CDR2 is YYNGEE. The ends were cut back, 2 bases at V and 7 bases at J, with 9 bases in the middle. In DNA, the CDR3 is TGTGCCAGCAGCGTCCAGGGGAGTGAAGCTTTCTTT. Translated: CASSVQGSEAFF.

This clonotype was seen ten or more times. This chain connects TRBV5-1 to TRBJ2-1; D may be TRBD1 or TRBD2 (6 bases each). From germline, CDR1 is SGHRS and CDR2 YFSETQ. The CDR3 totals 15 residues. Trimming left V 4 bases short and J 7 bases short, with 18 bases between. CDR3 residues: CASSTGTAGGNEQFF. CDR3 in DNA: TGCGCCAGCAGCACAGGGACGGCTGGGGGGAATGAGCAGTTCTTC.

The chain uses TRBV6-2 or TRBV6-3 and TRBJ2-2, with 8 bases lining up with TRBD2. Trimming at V came to 2 bases and at J to 4 bases, leaving 3 bases not matched to a gene. There are 15 residues in the CDR3. Looked up from germline, CDR1 is MNHEY and CDR2 is SVGEGT. CDR3 bases: TGTGCCAGCAGTTACGTTGCGGGAGGCACCGGGGAGCTGTTTTTT. Its protein is CASSYVAGGTGELFF.

CDR3 nucleotide sequence: TGCAGCGTGATTTTTTGGGGGAACACCGGGGAGCTGTTTTTT. This gives the protein CSVIFWGNTGELFF. The chain links TRBV29-1 to TRBJ2-2, with D hard to call. Trimming took off 6 bases at V and 1 base at J, with 12 bases between the two ends. Germline V gene data show CDR1 as SQVTM and CDR2 as ANQGSEA. This CDR3 has 14 amino acids.

This clonotype appeared a few times. The J gene is TRBJ2-1, the V gene TRBV18; 8 bases agree with TRBD1. Per germline, CDR1 KGHSH and CDR2 LQKENI. With V trimmed by 0 bases and J by 8 bases, 12 bases remained unmatched. CDR3 length: 17 residues. The CDR3, as DNA: TGTGCCAGCTCACCACCCCGGGGACAGGCAGCGGGCTATGAGCAGTTCTTC. Amino acids: CASSPPRGQAAGYEQFF.

This clonotype was counted a few times. The gene calls are TRBV10-3 and TRBJ2-1; 12 bases are a match to TRBD1. Germline assignment: CDR1 ENHRY and CDR2 SYGVKD. V was pared by 6 bases and J by 0 bases, with 3 bases of the junction left unmatched. The CDR3 loop spans 16 amino acids. DNA for the CDR3: TGTGCCATCAGGGGGACAGGGGGCTCCTCCTACAATGAGCAGTTCTTC. Its translation is CAIRGTGGSSYNEQFF.